The text below deals with one T cell receptor (beta chain). The data stem from a study of T cell responses to AZD1222 COVID-19 vaccine. The data were produced by immunoSEQ multiplex PCR, yet TCRdb's version contains in-frame clones alone and is incomplete. This sample has 85,000 or so clones; about 82% occur once, and the top ten carry about 6%. The material sequenced was peripheral blood, taken 28 days after the second AZD1222 dose. The sequence derives from an adult who received the AZD1222 COVID-19 vaccine.

The DNA for the CDR3 is TGTGCCAGCAGCTTAGTTACGGAGGAAAAACTGTTTTTT. Its translation: CASSLVTEEKLFF. The chain carries TRBV7-2 and TRBJ1-4; D is unclear. Germline V gene data show CDR1 as SGHTA and CDR2 as FQGNSA. This CDR3 spans 13 amino acids. The germline V and J ends were trimmed by 1 base and 8 bases, with 8 bases remaining between them.